This T cell receptor (beta chain) comes out of a study of T cell responses to AZD1222 COVID-19 vaccine. Some clones are missing from TCRdb's copy, which holds only in-frame ones; the method was immunoSEQ multiplex PCR. The sample lists about 200,000 clones; approximately 93% were seen once. This material consisted of peripheral blood, taken 28 days after the second AZD1222 dose. This receptor was obtained from an adult who received the AZD1222 COVID-19 vaccine.

The CDR3 protein is CASSYGQGNEQFF. CDR3 coding DNA: TGTGCCAGCAGTTACGGCCAGGGCAATGAGCAGTTCTTC. This chain connects TRBV6-5 to TRBJ2-1, with D possibly TRBD1 on 5 matching bases. V lost 2 bases to trimming and J lost 6 bases, with 8 bases between them. CDR1 and CDR2 from the germline V gene are MNHEY and SVGAGI. CDR3 length: 13 amino acids.